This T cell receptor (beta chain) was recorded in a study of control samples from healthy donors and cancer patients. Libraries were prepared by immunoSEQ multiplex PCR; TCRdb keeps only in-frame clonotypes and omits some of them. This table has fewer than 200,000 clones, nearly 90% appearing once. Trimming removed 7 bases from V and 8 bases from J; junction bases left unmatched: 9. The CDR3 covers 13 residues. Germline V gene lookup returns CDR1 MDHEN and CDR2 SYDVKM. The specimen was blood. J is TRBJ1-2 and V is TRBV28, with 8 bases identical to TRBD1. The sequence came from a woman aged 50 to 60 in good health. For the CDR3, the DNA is TGTGCCAGCACCACTCTGACAGGGGCGGGCTACACCTTC. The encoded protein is CASTTLTGAGYTF.